Reported below is one T cell receptor beta chain. Antigen specificity is unknown. A multiplex PCR was run with 60 Vbeta primers and 13 Jbeta primers. The data were produced by immunoSEQ multiplex PCR, yet TCRdb's version contains in-frame clones alone and is incomplete. Of around 170,000 clones in the sample, 82% were seen once. This CDR3 has 11 amino acids. Germline V lookup: CDR1 SGHRS, CDR2 YFSETQ. Trimming removed 5 bases at V and 6 bases at J, with 8 bases between. This specimen belongs to a study of cytomegalovirus exposure and HLA in healthy donors. About the research overall: Across 350 to 500 genotyped donors, about 81% landed in the Caucasian-associated ancestry cluster.

General observations from the study: An assumption of roughly uniform sequencing depth across donors underlay the presence/absence analyses. CMV serostatus was the sole immune exposure data available. Researchers counted around 150 TCR beta chains as cytomegalovirus-associated.

The sequenced material came from PBMCs. The origin of this receptor is a woman aged 18-35 years in good health and CMV-seronegative. The chain employs TRBV5-1 and TRBJ1-1; D not certain. CDR3 nucleotides: TGCGCCAGCAGGGCCGGGTCTGAAGCTTTCTTT. Translation: CASRAGSEAFF. Based on the CDR3 plus reference TRBV5-1 and TRBJ1-1, the full variable domain is KAGVTQTPRYLIKTRGQQVTLSCSPISGHRSVSWYQQTPGQGLQFLFEYFSETQRNKGNFPGRFSGRQFSNSRSEMNVSTLELGDSALYLCASRAGSEAFFGQGTRLTVV.